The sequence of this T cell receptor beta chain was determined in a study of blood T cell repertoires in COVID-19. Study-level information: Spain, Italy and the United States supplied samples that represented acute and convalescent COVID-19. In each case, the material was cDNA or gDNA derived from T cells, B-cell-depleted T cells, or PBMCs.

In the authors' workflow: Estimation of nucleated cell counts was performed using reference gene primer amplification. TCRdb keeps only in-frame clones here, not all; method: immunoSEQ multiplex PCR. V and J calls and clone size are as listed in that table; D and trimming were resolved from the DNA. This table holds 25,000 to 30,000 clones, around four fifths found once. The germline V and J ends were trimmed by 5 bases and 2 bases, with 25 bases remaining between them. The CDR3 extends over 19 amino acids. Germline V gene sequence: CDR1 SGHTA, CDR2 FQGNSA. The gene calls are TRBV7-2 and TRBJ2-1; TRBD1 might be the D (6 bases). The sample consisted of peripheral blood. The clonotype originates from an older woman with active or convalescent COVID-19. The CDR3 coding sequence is TGTGCCAGCAGCCCGAAGACTGTTGGACAGACAGCAACCTACAATGAGCAGTTCTTC. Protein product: CASSPKTVGQTATYNEQFF.